This section outlines one T cell receptor (beta chain) sequence together with its context. Which antigen it targets is not known. Base-call qualities are not available, and no considerably larger clone is one nucleotide away. The data were taken from a study of blood T cell repertoires in COVID-19 (dated by TCRdb to 2019 to 2021). General notes on the study: The collaborator samples originated in the United States, Italy and Spain and spanned the acute and convalescent phases of COVID-19. The material from the prospective study consisted of cDNA or gDNA derived from T cells, B-cell-depleted T cells, or PBMCs. The dataset comprised deeply sampled blood TCRbeta repertoires from subjects exposed to, actively infected with, or recovered from COVID-19. The repertoires were released in a freely available public database intended as a resource for research on the immune response to SARS-CoV-2. Samples came from the ongoing ImmuneRACE study (first 160 participants) plus 1,254 subjects from 6 global collaborators. Sample metadata almost always included a de-identified subject ID, COVID-19 status, age in years and sex. Where available, HLA class I and class II types were taken from metadata supplied by the sample provider and were not determined by assay-based typing. Overall study results and their limits: The quantity of clinical and demographic metadata differed by source and by participant and was supplied without curation.

Each collaborating institution followed its own protocols to collect whole blood in K2EDTA tubes. Collaborator samples were shipped for TCRbeta analysis as frozen whole blood, isolated PBMCs, or DNA extracted from either sample type. The immunoSEQ Assay, a bias-controlled multiplex PCR, was used to amplify TCRbeta CDR3 regions from genomic DNA. The paper's processing steps were these. Nucleated cell counts per sample were estimated from amplification of reference gene primers within the assay. To quantify the absolute abundance of each unique TCRbeta CDR3 rearrangement, sequence reads were collapsed and filtered. For each sample, productive Simpson clonality was calculated by taking the square root of Simpson's diversity index across productive rearrangements. TCRdb's version of the immuneACCESS table is confined to in-frame rearrangements and falls short of the full clone set. An unresolved V gene accounts for under half of the shortfall where checked; the remainder is of unknown origin. D and trimming were read from the DNA, whereas the V and J calls and clone size are those reported in that table. This sample comprises 100,000 to 150,000 clones, 75% to 90% of them detected only once. Jointly, the top ten make up more than 15% of the sample.

The TCR sequence derives from a man aged 50 to 60 with active or convalescent COVID-19. Sequences were obtained from peripheral blood.

The CDR3: CASSQNKPTNEKLFF. The bases are TGTGCCAGCAGCCAAAACAAACCAACTAATGAAAAACTGTTTTTT. The rearranged segments are TRBV3-1 (or the pseudogene TRBV3-2) and TRBJ1-4, with the D gene uncertain. The junction carries 7 bases between V and J, which are trimmed by 2 bases and 0 bases respectively. The CDR3 spans 15 residues, from the cysteine through the phenylalanine. The DNA shown is the 45-base CDR3, in frame from base 1. The germline V gene (reference sequence) sets CDR1 to LGHDT and CDR2 to YNNKEL.